A single sample is the source of the 8 T cell receptor beta chains below, sequenced in a study of control samples from healthy donors and cancer patients. The repertoire was sequenced with immunoSEQ multiplex PCR; TCRdb's copy has only in-frame clones and lacks some. Of 150,000 to 200,000 clones in the sample, about 94% were seen once. The sequenced material came from blood. Source of these receptors: a woman in her 40s in good health.

The chain links TRBV15 to TRBJ1-4; 7 bases are shared with TRBD1. Per germline, CDR1 LNHNV and CDR2 YYDKDF (reference sequence). Trimming at V came to 6 bases and at J to 10 bases, leaving 11 bases not matched to a gene. The CDR3 has 14 residues. CDR3 DNA sequence: TGTGCCACCAGTACAGGGGTTTTGGGGGGAAAACTGTTTTTT. Encoded protein: CATSTGVLGGKLFF.

V is TRBV19 and J is TRBJ1-5, with D possibly matching TRBD1 (5 bases). Trimming removed 0 bases from V and 1 base from J, with 19 bases in between. The CDR3 length is 19 residues. Per the germline V gene, CDR1 is LNHDA and CDR2 is SQIVND (reference sequence). The CDR3 here is CASSIDAGKSFRSNQPQHF. The CDR3 nucleotides read TGTGCCAGTAGTATAGATGCAGGGAAAAGTTTTAGAAGCAATCAGCCCCAGCATTTT.

The V gene is TRBV6-2 or TRBV6-3, the J gene TRBJ2-7; TRBD2 matches at 7 bases. V lost 2 bases to trimming and J lost 4 bases; unmatched junction nucleotides: 11. This CDR3 comprises 16 residues. In germline, CDR1 is MNHEY, CDR2 SVGEGT. The CDR3, as DNA: TGTGCCAGCAGTTACCCTAGCGGAAACCCATGGTACGAGCAGTACTTC. Translated, it gives CASSYPSGNPWYEQYF.

This rearrangement joins TRBV6-2 or TRBV6-3 to TRBJ1-6; the D gene is possibly TRBD1 (5 bases). From germline, CDR1 is MNHEY and CDR2 SVGEGT. V lost 5 bases and J lost 8, with 16 bases in between. The CDR3 has 15 amino acids. CDR3 sequence: CASSTPPTAYSPLHF. DNA for the CDR3: TGTGCCAGCAGTACCCCACCGACAGCATATTCACCCCTCCACTTT.

This chain uses TRBV6-5 with TRBJ1-6; no reliable D call. The V end lost 0 bases, the J end lost 7 bases, and 10 bases lay between the germline ends. CDR1 and CDR2 from the germline V gene are MNHEY and SVGAGI. This CDR3 region has 15 residues. The CDR3 DNA is TGTGCCAGCAGTTACTCGATCGGGGAGAATTCACCCCTCCACTTT. Protein sequence: CASSYSIGENSPLHF.

This clone showed up just once. This chain joins TRBV9 and TRBJ1-1; D call uncertain. The V end was cut by 3 bases, the J end by 7 bases, with 16 bases between. This CDR3 is built from 14 residues. Germline V CDR1 and CDR2: SGDLS, YYNGEE. The CDR3 region has the DNA TGTGCCAGCAGCGCAAATCCATCCCAAGTTGAAGCTTTCTTT. It translates to CASSANPSQVEAFF. Filled out from reference TRBV9 and TRBJ1-1, the complete variable domain reads DSGVTQTPKHLITATGQRVTLRCSPRSGDLSVYWYQQSLDQGLQFLIQYYNGEERAKGNILERFSAQQFPDLHSELNLSSLELGDSALYFCASSANPSQVEAFFGQGTRLTVV.

The chain employs TRBV7-8 and TRBJ2-7; 9 positions match TRBD2. Germline V CDR1 and CDR2: SGHVS, FQNEAQ. This CDR3 comprises 16 residues. With V trimmed by 1 base and J by 3 bases, 7 bases remained unmatched. The CDR3 bases are TGTGCCAGCAGCTTAGGGTTCGCGGGGGGGATCTACGAGCAGTACTTC. Its protein is CASSLGFAGGIYEQYF.

This clone was counted between two and nine times. The genes are TRBV7-6 and TRBJ2-2, with D uncertain. CDR1 and CDR2 (germline): SGHVS, FNYEAQ. Trimming pared 3 bases from V and 1 base from J, leaving 6 bases between. The CDR3 is made up of 14 amino acids. CDR3: CASSFAGNTGELFF. Written as DNA, the CDR3 is TGTGCCAGCAGCTTTGCAGGGAACACCGGGGAGCTGTTTTTT.